These 21 T cell receptor beta chains came from one sample sequenced in a study of OX40 agonist ivuxolimab in advanced cancers. Repertoires were generated with immunoSEQ multiplex PCR, while TCRdb's copy carries only in-frame clones and drops some. The sample holds roughly 76,000 clones; around 90% are singletons and the top ten take approximately 8%. The source was CD4+ or CD8+ T cells sorted from blood, collected in a trial of the OX40 agonist ivuxolimab. The receptor source for this set is an adult with an advanced solid tumor such as melanoma, head and neck, liver or kidney cancer.

The chain carries TRBV29-1 and TRBJ1-2; TRBD1 is a possible D gene (6 bases). Germline CDR1 SQVTM, CDR2 ANQGSEA. CDR3 length equals 13 residues. V was shortened by 2 bases and J by 2 bases, with 9 bases between the two germline ends. DNA for the CDR3: TGCAGCGTTGAAAACCAGGGGAACTATGGCTACACCTTC. This codes for CSVENQGNYGYTF.

The chain couples TRBV27 to TRBJ2-5; 7 bases align to TRBD2. Trimming took 6 bases from V and 4 from J; bases not matched to a gene: 8. The CDR3 is 14 amino acids. Looked up from germline, CDR1 is MNHEY and CDR2 is SMNVEV (reference sequence). This CDR3 is CASSLGVAGETQYF. The CDR3 region has the DNA TGTGCCAGCAGCCTCGGGGTAGCGGGAGAGACCCAGTACTTC.

This chain uses TRBV7-2 with TRBJ2-7, with 9 bases aligning to TRBD2. The CDR3 is 15 amino acids. The V gene's germline CDR1 is SGHTA and CDR2 FQGNSA. The J segment lost 4 bases and the V segment lost 3 bases, leaving 7 bases of the junction unmatched. DNA of the CDR3: TGTGCCAGCAGCTTTTATCTAGCGGGGAGTTACGAGCAGTACTTC. As protein: CASSFYLAGSYEQYF. Drawing the rest from reference TRBV7-2 and TRBJ2-7, the complete variable domain is GAGVSQSPSNKVTEKGKDVELRCDPISGHTALYWYRQSLGQGLEFLIYFQGNSAPDKSGLPSDRFSAERTGGSVSTLTIQRTQQEDSAVYLCASSFYLAGSYEQYFGPGTRLTVT.

This clone was counted once. J is TRBJ2-5 and V is TRBV2, with D unresolved. The CDR3 runs to 14 residues. From germline, CDR1 is SNHLY and CDR2 FYNNEI. V was cut by 6 bases and J by 5 bases, with 16 bases left in between. The CDR3 reads CASRGQKRPETQYF. For the CDR3, the DNA is TGTGCCAGCAGGGGCCAAAAGCGTCCGGAGACCCAGTACTTC.

V usage is TRBV6-4 and J usage is TRBJ2-3; 9 nucleotides align to TRBD2. The ends lost 3 bases at V and 2 bases at J; junction bases unmatched: 15. Germline V lookup: CDR1 MRHNA, CDR2 SNTAGT. The CDR3 is 19 amino acids. CDR3 region: CASSEIAGANPTLTDTQYF. The CDR3 DNA sequence: TGTGCCAGCAGTGAGATAGCGGGAGCCAACCCTACTCTCACAGATACGCAGTATTTT.

The chain joins TRBV7-8 to TRBJ1-1; 9 nucleotides line up with TRBD1. The CDR3 runs 15 residues. Germline-derived CDR1 and CDR2 are SGHVS and FQNEAQ. V was clipped by 2 bases and J by 4 bases; unmatched bases: 5. The DNA of the CDR3 is TGTGCCAGCAGCTTAAGGGAGGACAGGGGCACTGAAGCTTTCTTT. This translates into CASSLREDRGTEAFF.

This rearrangement joins TRBV6-6 to TRBJ2-7, with TRBD1 identical over 9 bases. This CDR3 region has 13 residues. Germline CDR1 reads MNHNY; CDR2 reads SVGAGI (reference sequence). The V and J ends lost 7 bases and 4 bases, in that order; junction bases with no gene match: 5. The CDR3 loop is CASKDRGLYEQYF. The CDR3 DNA follows: TGTGCCAGCAAGGACAGGGGACTTTACGAGCAGTACTTC.

The genes are TRBV4-3 and TRBJ2-1, with 7 bases identical to TRBD2. CDR1 LGHNA and CDR2 YSLEER come from the germline V gene. The V gene end was trimmed by 4 bases and the J gene end by 4 bases; junction bases not matched to a gene: 7. The CDR3 is 15 amino acids. The CDR3 coding sequence is TGCGCCAGCAGCCGGGGAAGGGGACTATACAATGAGCAGTTCTTC. The encoded protein is CASSRGRGLYNEQFF.

This chain uses TRBV27 with TRBJ1-5, with D unclear. Trimming shortened V by 7 bases and J by 6 bases, and 10 bases separated the two germline ends. The CDR3 totals 12 residues. Germline V gene lookup returns CDR1 MNHEY and CDR2 SMNVEV (reference sequence). Here the CDR3 reads CASTDGLQPQHF. The CDR3 nucleotides are TGTGCCAGCACGGACGGCCTTCAGCCCCAGCATTTT.

The rearrangement joins TRBV9 to TRBJ1-2; TRBD1 agrees at 7 bases. Germline V lookup: CDR1 SGDLS, CDR2 YYNGEE. Losses at the gene ends were 1 base for V and 8 bases for J; bases not matched to a gene: 8. This CDR3 is 14 amino acids long. The CDR3 is CASSVQDRQGGYTF. As DNA, the CDR3 is TGTGCCAGCAGCGTACAGGACAGGCAGGGGGGCTACACCTTC.

V is TRBV6-6 and J is TRBJ1-2; 8 bases are shared with TRBD1. Trimming removed 8 bases from V and 7 bases from J; junction bases left unmatched: 12. CDR1 is MNHNY and CDR2 is SVGAGI in the germline V gene (reference sequence). This CDR3 contains 14 residues. CDR3: CASGLDRAFGGYTF. CDR3 coding DNA: TGTGCCAGCGGCCTGGACAGGGCCTTTGGTGGCTACACCTTC.

V usage is TRBV6-5 and J usage is TRBJ2-5, with 7 positions matching TRBD1. Gene TRBJ2-7 matches the end of the DNA better, so the J call may be wrong. The CDR3 is made up of 13 amino acids. The germline V gene encodes CDR1 MNHEY and CDR2 SVGAGI. CDR3 sequence: CASSPGQRYEQYF. CDR3 sequence (DNA): TGTGCCAGCAGCCCGGGACAGAGGTACGAGCAGTACTTC.

The chain is built from TRBV14 and TRBJ1-1; a possible D gene is TRBD1 (6 bases). There are 17 residues in the CDR3. Per germline, CDR1 SGHDN and CDR2 FVKESK. Trimming pared 0 bases from V and 5 bases from J, leaving 19 bases between. The CDR3 spells CASSQDAWGRGITEAFF. The CDR3 nucleotides are TGTGCCAGCAGCCAAGATGCTTGGGGCAGGGGTATTACTGAAGCTTTCTTT.

This chain uses TRBV29-1 with TRBJ2-7; D might be TRBD1 (5 bases). The CDR3 consists of 13 residues. Germline assignment: CDR1 SQVTM and CDR2 ANQGSEA. V lost 4 bases and J lost 0, with 10 bases in between. The CDR3 region has the DNA TGCAGCGTTGGGCAAGGGGACTCCTACGAGCAGTACTTC. It is translated as CSVGQGDSYEQYF.

The chain joins TRBV2 to TRBJ1-2, with 7 bases aligning to TRBD1. The trim removed 0 bases at V and 5 bases at J, leaving 3 bases unmatched. The CDR3 consists of 14 residues. Germline CDR1 SNHLY, CDR2 FYNNEI. This CDR3 reads CASSEAQTGYGYTF. The CDR3 DNA follows: TGTGCCAGCAGTGAAGCCCAGACAGGGTATGGCTACACCTTC.

V usage is TRBV6-5 and J usage is TRBJ2-3; D is unclear. The CDR3 is 15 amino acids. Germline V lookup: CDR1 MNHEY, CDR2 SVGAGI. Between the trimmed V and J ends, which lost 0 bases and 2 bases, there was a span of 9 bases. In nucleotides, the CDR3 is TGTGCCAGCAGTTACTCGCCAGGCCCCACAGATACGCAGTATTTT. Residues: CASSYSPGPTDTQYF.

This chain connects TRBV4-3 to TRBJ2-7, with D hard to call. V was cut by 1 base and J by 3 bases, with 10 bases left in between. This CDR3 spans 14 amino acids. CDR1 and CDR2 (germline): LGHNA, YSLEER. The CDR3 loop reads CASSQGQAIYEQYF. CDR3 DNA: TGCGCCAGCAGCCAAGGTCAGGCCATCTACGAGCAGTACTTC.

A few counts support this clone. The J gene is TRBJ2-7, the V gene TRBV6-6; 8 nucleotides line up with TRBD2. V dropped 4 bases and J dropped 5; count of bases not matched to a gene: 13. The germline gives CDR1 MNHNY, CDR2 SVGAGI (reference sequence). This CDR3 is built from 16 residues. CDR3 residues: CASSSSQRGGYNEQYF. CDR3 bases: TGTGCCAGCAGTTCATCCCAGCGCGGGGGGTACAACGAGCAGTACTTC.

This clone was detected only once. The chain links TRBV27 to TRBJ1-1; tentative D call: TRBD1 (6 bases). Germline V gene lookup returns CDR1 MNHEY and CDR2 SMNVEV (reference sequence). V was shortened by 4 bases and J by 11 bases, with 20 bases between the two germline ends. This CDR3 is built from 14 residues. CDR3 protein: CASSSPDSVLEAFF. For the CDR3, the DNA is TGTGCCAGCAGTTCCCCGGACAGTGTCCTAGAGGCTTTCTTT.

This chain joins TRBV4-1 and TRBJ1-1, with D hard to call. This CDR3 region has 17 residues. V was trimmed by 1 base and J by 6 bases, leaving 21 bases between them. Germline CDR1 reads MGHRA; CDR2 reads YSYEKL. The CDR3, as DNA: TGCGCCAGCAGCCAAGCCGGGTTGGCTAGCGGGTTACCTGAAGCTTTCTTT. This codes for CASSQAGLASGLPEAFF.

The chain joins TRBV27 to TRBJ1-2; D not resolved. CDR3 length equals 14 residues. Germline CDR1 is MNHEY and CDR2 is SMNVEV (reference sequence). The germline V and J ends were trimmed by 3 bases and 0 bases, with 8 bases remaining between them. The CDR3 sequence is CASSLQSPNYGYTF. The CDR3 nucleotides read TGTGCCAGCAGTTTGCAGTCCCCTAACTATGGCTACACCTTC.